The entry below gives a single T cell receptor beta chain sequence along with its context. Its antigen is unidentified. This sample was included in a study of Ad26.COV2.S vaccination and SARS-CoV-2 variants. Study-wide background: Donor was in the COV1001 Ad26.COV2.S trial arm. Once or twice, 56 days apart, Ad26.COV2.S was delivered intramuscularly. The study's findings and limits: Post-vaccination breadth of spike-specific CD8+ and CD4+ T cell responses was reportedly substantial. Ad26.COV2.S recipients had broader spike-specific TCRs (P = 0.0014).

Deletions cut 3 bases from V and 6 bases from J, with 15 bases between. This CDR3 is 14 amino acids long. Germline V lookup: CDR1 MNHEY, CDR2 SVGAGI. Treatment denoted: some 20 received Ad26.COV2.S at low or high dose, single or two shots; several received placebo; per-sample allocation not given. Sampling happened 63 days after the first vaccine or placebo injection. Produced via immunoSEQ multiplex PCR; TCRdb's table is partial and in-frame only. The data show about 390,000 clones, about nine tenths seen once. The receptor comes from a person between 18 and 65 years old who received the Ad26.COV2.S COVID-19 vaccine or a placebo. V is TRBV6-5 and J is TRBJ2-7, with D possibly TRBD1 on 6 matching bases. The sample was peripheral blood, taken in a trial of Ad26.COV2.S vaccine versus placebo. The CDR3 region has the DNA TGTGCCAGCAGTTATCAGGGGAAGTCCGCCGAGCAGTACTTC. Translated, it gives CASSYQGKSAEQYF.